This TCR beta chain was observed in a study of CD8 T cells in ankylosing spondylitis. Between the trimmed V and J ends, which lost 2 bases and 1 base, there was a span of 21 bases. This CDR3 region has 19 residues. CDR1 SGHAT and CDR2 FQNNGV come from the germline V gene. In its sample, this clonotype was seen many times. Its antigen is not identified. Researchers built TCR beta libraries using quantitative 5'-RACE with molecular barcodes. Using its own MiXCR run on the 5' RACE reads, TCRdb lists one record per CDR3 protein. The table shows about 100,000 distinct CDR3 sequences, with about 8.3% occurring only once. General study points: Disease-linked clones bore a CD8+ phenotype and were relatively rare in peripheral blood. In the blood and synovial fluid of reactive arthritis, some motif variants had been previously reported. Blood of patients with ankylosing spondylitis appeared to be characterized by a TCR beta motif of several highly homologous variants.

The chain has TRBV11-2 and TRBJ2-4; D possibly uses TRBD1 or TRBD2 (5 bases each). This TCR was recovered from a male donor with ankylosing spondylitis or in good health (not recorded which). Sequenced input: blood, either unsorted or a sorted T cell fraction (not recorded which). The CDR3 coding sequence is TGTGCCAGCAGCTTAAGTCGGGCACGAGGGGACCGCGCCAAAAACATTCAGTACTTC. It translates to CASSLSRARGDRAKNIQYF.